The 15 T cell receptor beta chains below were found in one sample sequenced in a study of graft-versus-host responses after intestinal transplantation. These receptors lack a known antigen. This table comes from immunoSEQ multiplex PCR, and its TCRdb copy is limited to in-frame clones, with some not included. The table has roughly 100,000 clones, over 75% seen once; the top ten hold approximately 1%. The specimen comprised unstimulated CD4+ T cells sorted from spleen or lymph node cells, sampled before intestinal transplant. The receptors were gathered from a human donor who received an intestinal transplant.

The rearrangement joins TRBV25-1 to TRBJ1-4; D perhaps matches TRBD1 (6 bases). The CDR3 is made up of 15 amino acids. The germline V gene has CDR1 MGHDK and CDR2 SYGVNS. V lost 4 bases and J 5 bases, leaving 14 bases between the germline ends. In DNA, the CDR3 is TGTGCCAGCAGTGGACAGGAACTATCGAATGAAAAACTGTTTTTT. It codes for CASSGQELSNEKLFF. The entire variable domain, with the rest obtained from reference TRBV25-1 and TRBJ1-4, is as follows: EADIYQTPRYLVIGTGKKITLECSQTMGHDKMYWYQQDPGMELHLIHYSYGVNSTEKGDLSSESTVSRIRTEHFPLTLESARPSHTSQYLCASSGQELSNEKLFFGSGTQLSVL.

The chain couples TRBV9 to TRBJ1-2; D remains unclear. Germline CDR1 is SGDLS and CDR2 is YYNGEE. This CDR3 has 15 residues. Trimming took off 0 bases at V and 0 bases at J, with 9 bases between the two ends. CDR3 residues: CASSVDRVTNYGYTF. CDR3 sequence (DNA): TGTGCCAGCAGCGTAGATCGGGTGACTAACTATGGCTACACCTTC.

This clone came up once. V and J are TRBV5-6 and TRBJ2-7; 7 bases agree with TRBD1. CDR3 length: 16 residues. V trimming: 1 base; J trimming: 2 bases; junction bases outside the gene matches: 9. Germline V lookup: CDR1 SGHDT, CDR2 YYEEEE. CDR3 sequence (DNA): TGTGCCAGCAGCTTGATGGGACAGTTCGGAACCTACGAGCAGTACTTC. This translates into CASSLMGQFGTYEQYF.

The genes are TRBV29-1 and TRBJ2-3; D may be TRBD1 or TRBD2 (5 bases each). V was clipped by 5 bases and J by 0 bases, with 15 bases between them. The CDR3 contains 15 residues. Germline-derived CDR1 and CDR2 are SQVTM and ANQGSEA. CDR3 DNA: TGCAGCGTTTCTGTGACCGGGACCAGCACAGATACGCAGTATTTT. It specifies CSVSVTGTSTDTQYF.

V gene TRBV14 combines with J gene TRBJ2-7; D possibly corresponds to TRBD1 (6 bases). Germline loops: CDR1 SGHDN, CDR2 FVKESK. The CDR3 is made up of 15 amino acids. The ends were cut back, 3 bases at V and 0 bases at J, with 12 bases in the middle. DNA of the CDR3: TGTGCCAGCAGCCACTTCAGGGGCCGCTCCTACGAGCAGTACTTC. It is translated as CASSHFRGRSYEQYF.

The chain is built from TRBV28 and TRBJ1-1, with D uncertain. The CDR3 has 14 residues. Trimming removed 6 bases from V and 0 bases from J, with 11 bases in between. The germline V gene encodes CDR1 MDHEN and CDR2 SYDVKM. This CDR3 is CASRRYSVNTEAFF. The CDR3 nucleotides read TGTGCCAGCAGACGGTATAGCGTGAACACTGAAGCTTTCTTT. The whole variable domain, filled in from reference TRBV28 and TRBJ1-1, reads DVKVTQSSRYLVKRTGEKVFLECVQDMDHENMFWYRQDPGLGLRLIYFSYDVKMKEKGDIPEGYSVSREKKERFSLILESASTNQTSMYLCASRRYSVNTEAFFGQGTRLTVV.

This clone was observed a single time. This chain joins TRBV9 and TRBJ2-3, with 10 bases aligning to TRBD2. This CDR3 spans 15 amino acids. V was pared by 0 bases and J by 14 bases, with 12 bases of the junction left unmatched. The germline gives CDR1 SGDLS, CDR2 YYNGEE. The CDR3 DNA follows: TGTGCCAGCAGCGTAGGGTCTAGCGGGAGTGCTCCTCCGTATTTT. Translated, it gives CASSVGSSGSAPPYF.

J is TRBJ1-1 and V is TRBV19; 10 bases are shared with TRBD1. The CDR3 sequence is 16 residues long. In germline, CDR1 is LNHDA, CDR2 SQIVND (reference sequence). V lost 6 bases, J lost 4 bases, and 11 bases stayed unmatched. The CDR3 sequence: CASSTLPGQGSTEAFF. DNA for the CDR3: TGTGCCAGTAGCACCCTACCGGGACAGGGGAGCACTGAAGCTTTCTTT.

This rearrangement joins TRBV10-2 to TRBJ2-7; 8 nucleotides line up with TRBD1. J was trimmed by 4 bases and V by 4 bases; bases with no gene match: 0. Germline V gene lookup returns CDR1 WSHSY and CDR2 SAAADI. The CDR3 totals 12 residues. The CDR3 reads CASSGTGYEQYF. The CDR3 nucleotides are TGCGCCAGCAGTGGGACAGGGTACGAGCAGTACTTC.

The chain uses TRBV6-5 and TRBJ1-2, with 9 bases matching TRBD1. The V gene's germline CDR1 is MNHEY and CDR2 SVGAGI. The CDR3 spans 13 residues. The trim removed 2 bases at V and 6 bases at J, leaving 1 base unmatched. For the CDR3, the DNA is TGTGCCAGCAGTTACGGGACAGGGAATGGCTACACCTTC. Translating gives CASSYGTGNGYTF.

This clone was observed a few times. The V call is TRBV4-1, the J call TRBJ2-7, with 11 nucleotides matching TRBD2. The CDR3 has 16 residues. Germline CDR1 MGHRA, CDR2 YSYEKL. J was trimmed by 3 bases and V by 3 bases; bases with no gene match: 7. CDR3 residues: CASSQTSGTGVYEQYF. CDR3 bases: TGCGCCAGCAGCCAGACTAGCGGGACCGGGGTCTACGAGCAGTACTTC.

This clone was counted a few times. The gene calls are TRBV18 and TRBJ2-7; 11 bases map to TRBD1. V gave up 4 bases and J gave up 2 bases; unmatched junction bases: 7. This CDR3 spans 16 amino acids. Germline V gene data show CDR1 as KGHSH and CDR2 as LQKENI. The DNA for the CDR3 is TGTGCCAGCTCACTTTCGGACAGGGGGCAAACCTACGAGCAGTACTTC. It encodes CASSLSDRGQTYEQYF.

The rearrangement joins TRBV19 to TRBJ1-4; TRBD1 matches at 10 bases. This CDR3 comprises 18 residues. Germline V CDR1 and CDR2: LNHDA, SQIVND (reference sequence). The junction had 13 bases not matched to a gene; V was cut back by 6 bases and J by 3 bases. CDR3 sequence reads: CASRPLGTGVSSNEKLFF. CDR3 bases: TGTGCCAGTAGACCCCTCGGGACAGGGGTTTCATCTAATGAAAAACTGTTTTTT.

This clone has only one observation. This chain uses TRBV7-9 with TRBJ1-2; 10 bases are shared with TRBD1. The CDR3 contains 18 residues. Trimming removed 5 bases from V and 3 bases from J; junction bases left unmatched: 15. In germline, CDR1 is SEHNR, CDR2 FQNEAQ (reference sequence). CDR3 coding DNA: TGTGCCAGCAGCCTAAGGACAGGGGGAGGTAGTTTGGACTATGGCTACACCTTC. Its protein product is CASSLRTGGGSLDYGYTF.

The V gene is TRBV9, the J gene TRBJ1-5; perhaps TRBD1 as D (5 bases). V lost 0 bases, J lost 6 bases, and 19 bases lay in between. This CDR3 is built from 17 residues. Per the germline V gene, CDR1 is SGDLS and CDR2 is YYNGEE. For the CDR3, the DNA is TGTGCCAGCAGCGTAGTTTCCCCGACAGATCCTATTCAGCCCCAGCATTTT. This translates into CASSVVSPTDPIQPQHF. Full variable domain (rest looked up from reference TRBV9 and TRBJ1-5): DSGVTQTPKHLITATGQRVTLRCSPRSGDLSVYWYQQSLDQGLQFLIQYYNGEERAKGNILERFSAQQFPDLHSELNLSSLELGDSALYFCASSVVSPTDPIQPQHFGDGTRLSIL.